Below, 16 T cell receptor beta chains from the same sample are listed, as sequenced in a study of blood T cells in healthy people across ages. The authors ran a second PCR of roughly 6 to 12 cycles using a sample-barcoded 5' primer and a J-beta primer mix. One entry per CDR3 protein results from TCRdb running MiXCR on the 5' RACE reads. The sample shows roughly 1,800,000 distinct CDR3 sequences, around half of them seen only once. What was sequenced was blood. These receptors all stem from a woman aged 40 to 50 in good health.

The rearrangement links TRBV2 to TRBJ2-1; no clear D. In germline, CDR1 is SNHLY, CDR2 FYNNEI. Trimming shortened V by 3 bases and J by 2 bases, and 14 bases separated the two germline ends. The CDR3 loop spans 16 amino acids. The CDR3, as DNA: TGTGCCAGCAGTGATCGGGTAGATGGAACCTACAATGAGCAGTTCTTC. Amino acid sequence: CASSDRVDGTYNEQFF. The complete variable domain, with remaining parts taken from reference TRBV2 and TRBJ2-1, reads EPEVTQTPSHQVTQMGQEVILRCVPISNHLYFYWYRQILGQKVEFLVSFYNNEISEKSEIFDDQFSVERPDGSNFTLKIRSTKLEDSAMYFCASSDRVDGTYNEQFFGPGTRLTVL.

The rearrangement joins TRBV12-3 or TRBV12-4 to TRBJ2-7; TRBD2 agrees at 8 bases. Losses at the gene ends were 6 bases for V and 3 bases for J; bases not matched to a gene: 7. The CDR3 sequence is 14 residues long. CDR3 coding DNA: TGTGCCAGCAGATTTGCCGGGACTAGCTACGAGCAGTACTTC. Translated: CASRFAGTSYEQYF.

The V and J genes are TRBV11-3 and TRBJ2-3, with 7 bases aligning to TRBD2. This CDR3 has 16 residues. Germline V gene sequence: CDR1 SGHNT, CDR2 YENEEA. After removal of 0 bases from V and 4 bases from J, the junction contained 7 bases not matched to a gene. CDR3 sequence reads: CASSLDGRAGPDTQYF. For the CDR3, the DNA is TGTGCCAGCAGCTTAGATGGGCGAGCGGGGCCAGATACGCAGTATTTT. The variable domain in full, completed from reference TRBV11-3 and TRBJ2-3, reads EAGVVQSPRYKIIEKKQPVAFWCNPISGHNTLYWYLQNLGQGPELLIRYENEEAVDDSQLPKDRFSAERLKGVDSTLKIQPAELGDSAVYLCASSLDGRAGPDTQYFGPGTRLTVL.

The V and J genes are TRBV5-1 and TRBJ2-1; 10 bases match TRBD2. Germline V CDR1 and CDR2: SGHRS, YFSETQ. Losses at the gene ends were 0 bases for V and 4 bases for J; bases not matched to a gene: 10. The CDR3 sequence is 18 residues long. CDR3 sequence: CASSLASSGGAAYNEQFF. The CDR3 DNA sequence: TGCGCCAGCAGCTTGGCCTCCAGCGGGGGGGCCGCTTACAATGAGCAGTTCTTC.

The chain combines TRBV7-2 with TRBJ2-5; 15 bases line up with TRBD2. The length of the CDR3 is 13 residues. Trimming at V came to 5 bases and at J to 13 bases, leaving 5 bases not matched to a gene. CDR1 and CDR2 from the germline V gene are SGHTA and FQGNSA. The CDR3 loop reads CASSGGLAGGPYF. The CDR3 nucleotides read TGTGCCAGCAGCGGTGGACTAGCGGGGGGGCCGTACTTC.

The chain uses TRBV6-2 or TRBV6-3 and TRBJ2-1; TRBD2 agrees at 13 bases. Germline values: CDR1 MNHEY, CDR2 SVGEGT. CDR3 size: 19 residues. V gave up 6 bases and J gave up 0 bases; unmatched junction bases: 11. CDR3 nucleotide sequence: TGTGCCAGCAGCCCCCGGGGGACTAGCGGGGTTGGCTCCTACAATGAGCAGTTCTTC. Its translation is CASSPRGTSGVGSYNEQFF.

The chain has TRBV6-1 and TRBJ2-1; 13 bases fit TRBD2. The CDR3 extends over 18 amino acids. The germline gives CDR1 MNHNS, CDR2 SASEGT. V was clipped by 2 bases and J by 5 bases; unmatched bases: 9. This CDR3 reads CASSEPTSGGLRNNEQFF. The CDR3 nucleotides read TGTGCCAGCAGTGAACCGACTAGCGGGGGGTTACGGAACAATGAGCAGTTCTTC.

The V gene is TRBV6-2 or TRBV6-3, the J gene TRBJ2-3; no clear D. CDR3 size: 14 residues. Germline V gene data show CDR1 as MNHEY and CDR2 as SVGEGT. V lost 2 bases and J lost 0, with 6 bases in between. The CDR3 DNA reads TGTGCCAGCAGTTACGGTAGGAGCACAGATACGCAGTATTTT. Translating it yields CASSYGRSTDTQYF.

The chain couples TRBV25-1 to TRBJ2-5; D might be TRBD1 (5 bases). With 3 bases removed from V and 10 bases from J, the gap between germline ends came to 21 bases. The CDR3 extends over 15 amino acids. Per the germline V gene, CDR1 is MGHDK and CDR2 is SYGVNS. This CDR3 is CASSEGISWGRGQYF. CDR3 DNA sequence: TGTGCCAGCAGTGAGGGGATTAGTTGGGGTAGGGGCCAGTACTTC.

V gene TRBV4-3 combines with J gene TRBJ2-3; D not resolved. Germline-derived CDR1 and CDR2 are LGHNA and YSLEER. Deletions cut 3 bases from V and 4 bases from J, with 14 bases between. CDR3 length: 15 amino acids. The CDR3 DNA is TGCGCCAGCAGCCACCTGGAAGGAGATCCAGATACGCAGTATTTT. It specifies CASSHLEGDPDTQYF.

This clonotype was seen once. A read error may account for a junction end that differs from germline. The CDR3 sequence is CAGSQAVGTGWSNQETQYF. In nucleotides, the CDR3 is TGTGCCGGCAGCCAAGCGGTTGGGACAGGGTGGTCGAACCAAGAGACCCAGTACTTC. The chain recombines TRBV3-1 with TRBJ2-5; 9 bases line up with TRBD1. CDR3 length: 19 residues. Looked up from germline, CDR1 is LGHDT and CDR2 is YNNKEL (reference sequence).

This chain joins TRBV6-2 or TRBV6-3 and TRBJ2-1; TRBD2 agrees at 8 bases. The CDR3 is made up of 18 amino acids. J lost 0 bases, V lost 2 bases, and 9 bases had no gene match. Germline CDR1 is MNHEY and CDR2 is SVGEGT. CDR3 nucleotide sequence: TGTGCCAGCAGTTACGAGACTAGCGCCCCTAGCTCCTACAATGAGCAGTTCTTC. Translated: CASSYETSAPSSYNEQFF.

This clonotype was counted only a few times. V usage is TRBV4-3 and J usage is TRBJ2-5; TRBD2 matches 9 bases. The CDR3 length is 15 residues. The V gene end was trimmed by 7 bases and the J gene end by 2 bases; junction bases not matched to a gene: 8. The germline gives CDR1 LGHNA, CDR2 YSLEER. CDR3 nucleotides: TGCGCCAGCATCGGGACTAGCCCCGTTCAAGAGACCCAGTACTTC. Encoded protein: CASIGTSPVQETQYF.

The rearrangement uses TRBV7-9 and TRBJ2-5, with 7 nucleotides matching TRBD2. The CDR3 runs 14 residues. The germline CDR1 and CDR2 sequences are SEHNR and FQNEAQ (reference sequence). Trimming took 4 bases from V and 9 from J; bases not matched to a gene: 11. The DNA of the CDR3 is TGTGCCAGCAGCTCCGGGACTATCCCCGGGGCCCAGTACTTC. This gives the protein CASSSGTIPGAQYF.

This chain joins TRBV20-1 and TRBJ2-3; D not certain. Between the trimmed V and J ends, which lost 3 bases and 4 bases, there was a span of 8 bases. This CDR3 comprises 12 residues. The V gene's germline CDR1 is DFQATT and CDR2 SNEGSKA (reference sequence). Written as DNA, the CDR3 is TGCAGTGCTAGTAGGAACGCAGATACGCAGTATTTT. The encoded protein is CSASRNADTQYF.

The rearrangement uses TRBV5-1 and TRBJ2-2, with D perhaps TRBD1 (5 bases). Germline CDR1 is SGHRS and CDR2 is YFSETQ. Trimming left V 4 bases short and J 5 bases short, with 15 bases between. This CDR3 is built from 15 residues. The CDR3, as DNA: TGCGCCAGCAGCACAACAGGATTTTGGACCGGGGAGCTGTTTTTT. Translating gives CASSTTGFWTGELFF.